This T cell receptor beta chain was sequenced during a study of T cells in localized non-small cell lung cancer. Clones were read by immunoSEQ multiplex PCR, and TCRdb kept only the in-frame ones, dropping some. The sample yields about 1,300 clones, 16% seen once. With respect to this clone: Its specificity is unknown.

Findings and caveats of the study: Peak T cell clonality was found in uninvolved adjacent lung, exceeding tumor. Heterogeneity remains possible, as sequencing covered one tumor region only.

Atypia-free adjacent lung came from at least 2 cm beyond the tumor margin. The J segment lost 2 bases and the V segment lost 0 bases, leaving 6 bases of the junction unmatched. Per the germline V gene, CDR1 is SQVTM and CDR2 is ANQGSEA. This CDR3 region has 16 residues. Material: normal lung tissue next to the tumor, obtained before any cancer treatment. The gene calls are TRBV29-1 and TRBJ2-1, with TRBD1 matching over 8 bases. This sequence originates from a woman between 40 and 69 years old with stage I lung adenocarcinoma. CDR3: CSVEEPDREAYNEQFF. Here the CDR3 DNA reads TGCAGCGTTGAAGAGCCGGACAGGGAGGCCTACAATGAGCAGTTCTTC.